The source of this T cell receptor beta chain is a study of T cell responses to AZD1222 COVID-19 vaccine. Whole-study context: Researchers grouped second doses given at about 4 or about 12 weeks into one pool.

V shed 4 bases and J 0 bases; nucleotides not matched to a gene: 6. From germline, CDR1 is KGHDR and CDR2 SFDVKD. The CDR3 covers 16 residues. In the case of this clone: The antigen is unknown.

Clones were read by immunoSEQ multiplex PCR, and TCRdb kept only the in-frame ones, dropping some. The sample includes 120,000 or so clones, approximately 88% seen only once; the top ten take over 5.5%. Notes on the study in general: Repertoire sampling occurred only after the peak T cell response. At study baseline, merely more than 5 AZD1222 recipients were seropositive.

The clonotype originates from an adult in good health. The sample in question was peripheral blood, obtained on day 0 of AZD1222 vaccination. This chain joins TRBV24-1 and TRBJ2-3, with TRBD1 identical over 7 bases. CDR3 region: CATSDRDRFSTDTQYF. Here the CDR3 DNA reads TGTGCCACCAGTGACCGGGACAGATTTAGCACAGATACGCAGTATTTT.